Listed below are T cell receptor beta chains from one sample, sequenced in a study of regulatory T cells in long-lasting Graves disease. TCRdb processed the multiplex PCR reads anew with MiXCR; each CDR3 protein has one entry. Of hundreds of thousands of distinct CDR3 sequences listed, 20% to 25% are singletons. The specimen was peripheral blood mononuclear cells (PBMCs), collected when the disease was refractory, from a patient treated with antithyroid drugs. These receptors were obtained from a female donor with Graves disease. Both conserved end residues are part of each CDR3. Fields, in order: V gene, D gene, clone size, J gene, CDR3 DNA, CDR3 protein. D genes are given only for firm matches. Expanded clones get a size class; other rows say once, few or many, or leave the size out.

v_gene: TRBV28; d_gene: TRBD2; abundance: -; j_gene: TRBJ2-1; CDR3nt: TGTGCCAGTCGTAGCGGGGCCCCCCCCAATGAGCAGTTCTTC; CDR3aa: CASRSGAPPNEQFF
v_gene: TRBV12-3/TRBV12-4; d_gene: -; abundance: few; j_gene: TRBJ2-6; CDR3nt: TGTGCCAGCAGTTCAGGGTTCCCCCCTGGGGCCAACGTCCTGACTTTC; CDR3aa: CASSSGFPPGANVLTF
v_gene: TRBV12-3/TRBV12-4; d_gene: -; abundance: few; j_gene: TRBJ2-2; CDR3nt: TGTGCCAGCAGTTTCGTCCACACCTATAACACCGGGGAGCTGTTTTTT; CDR3aa: CASSFVHTYNTGELFF
v_gene: TRBV11-2; d_gene: TRBD2; abundance: -; j_gene: TRBJ2-2; CDR3nt: TGTGCCAGCAGCTGGGCAGCGGGGGCGAACACCGGGGAGCTGTTTTTT; CDR3aa: CASSWAAGANTGELFF
v_gene: TRBV28; d_gene: TRBD1; abundance: many; j_gene: TRBJ2-2; CDR3nt: TGTGCCAGCAGTTTATGGTCCCGGGACAGAGCCACCGGGGAGCTGTTTTTT; CDR3aa: CASSLWSRDRATGELFF
v_gene: TRBV7-2; d_gene: TRBD2; abundance: few; j_gene: TRBJ2-3; CDR3nt: TGTGCCAGCAGCGGGACTAGCGGCCTCACAGATACGCAGTATTTT; CDR3aa: CASSGTSGLTDTQYF
v_gene: TRBV29-1; d_gene: -; abundance: many; j_gene: TRBJ1-2; CDR3nt: TGCAGCGTTTCTGGTGGGAACTATGGCTACACCTTC; CDR3aa: CSVSGGNYGYTF
v_gene: TRBV9; d_gene: -; abundance: -; j_gene: TRBJ2-2; CDR3nt: TGTGCCAGCAGCGTAGGGAGAGGGATCGGCACCGGGGAGCTGTTTTTT; CDR3aa: CASSVGRGIGTGELFF
v_gene: TRBV6-5; d_gene: TRBD1; abundance: many; j_gene: TRBJ1-2; CDR3nt: TGTGCCAGCAGTTCCGGGAGGACAGGGGTGAGCTATGGCTACACCTTC; CDR3aa: CASSSGRTGVSYGYTF
v_gene: TRBV7-6; d_gene: -; abundance: many; j_gene: TRBJ2-3; CDR3nt: TGTGCCAGCAGCTTAGTCTCCCGCGGAGATACGCAGTATTTT; CDR3aa: CASSLVSRGDTQYF
v_gene: TRBV7-9; d_gene: -; abundance: -; j_gene: TRBJ1-4; CDR3nt: TGTGCCAGCAGCTTAACCGGAGGTGCAACTAATGAAAAACTGTTTTTT; CDR3aa: CASSLTGGATNEKLFF
v_gene: TRBV5-1; d_gene: -; abundance: many; j_gene: TRBJ1-1; CDR3nt: TGTGCCAGCAGTGTGGGGGGAATGAACACTGAAGCTTTCTTT; CDR3aa: CASSVGGMNTEAFF
v_gene: TRBV19; d_gene: -; abundance: few; j_gene: TRBJ1-6; CDR3nt: TGTGCCAGTAGTGGGTCCTCCTATAATTCACCCCTCCACTTT; CDR3aa: CASSGSSYNSPLHF
v_gene: TRBV12-3/TRBV12-4; d_gene: -; abundance: -; j_gene: TRBJ2-1; CDR3nt: TGTGCCAGCAGTTTAGCAGTTGAGCAGTTCTTC; CDR3aa: CASSLAVEQFF
v_gene: TRBV20-1; d_gene: -; abundance: many; j_gene: TRBJ1-5; CDR3nt: TGCAGTGCCAGTAGGCAGGGAGCTTATCAGCCCCAGCATTTT; CDR3aa: CSASRQGAYQPQHF
v_gene: TRBV28; d_gene: -; abundance: many; j_gene: TRBJ1-5; CDR3nt: TGTGCCAGCACCTCGGCAGCAAAACAGCCCCAGCATTTT; CDR3aa: CASTSAAKQPQHF
v_gene: TRBV25-1; d_gene: -; abundance: few; j_gene: TRBJ1-1; CDR3nt: TGTGCCAGCAGTGCAGGAGAAACTGAAGCTTTCTTT; CDR3aa: CASSAGETEAFF
v_gene: TRBV5-5; d_gene: -; abundance: -; j_gene: TRBJ1-1; CDR3nt: TGTGCCAGCAGCTTGGGTAGGATCATGAACACTGAAGCTTTCTTT; CDR3aa: CASSLGRIMNTEAFF
v_gene: TRBV9; d_gene: -; abundance: -; j_gene: TRBJ2-7; CDR3nt: TGTGCCAGCAGCGTAGGTCTCTGGACCTCCTACGAGCAGTACTTC; CDR3aa: CASSVGLWTSYEQYF
v_gene: TRBV6-1; d_gene: TRBD1; abundance: few; j_gene: TRBJ2-7; CDR3nt: TGTGCCAGCAGGAACAGGGGGGTCTACGAGCAGTACTTC; CDR3aa: CASRNRGVYEQYF
v_gene: TRBV6-1; d_gene: -; abundance: many; j_gene: TRBJ1-1; CDR3nt: TGTGCCAGCAGCCTGACAGCGAACACTGAAGCTTTCTTT; CDR3aa: CASSLTANTEAFF
v_gene: TRBV12-5; d_gene: -; abundance: many; j_gene: TRBJ2-5; CDR3nt: TGTGCTAGTGGTTTGGACGGGATAGGGACCCAGTACTTC; CDR3aa: CASGLDGIGTQYF
v_gene: TRBV7-2; d_gene: -; abundance: many; j_gene: TRBJ1-3; CDR3nt: TGTGCCAGCAGCTTAGGGGGAATCGGAAACACCATATATTTT; CDR3aa: CASSLGGIGNTIYF
v_gene: TRBV3-1; d_gene: TRBD1; abundance: few; j_gene: TRBJ1-4; CDR3nt: TGTGCCAGCAGTTACGACAGGGGGAGTGAAAAACTGTTTTTT; CDR3aa: CASSYDRGSEKLFF
v_gene: TRBV28; d_gene: -; abundance: many; j_gene: TRBJ1-5; CDR3nt: TGTGCCAGCAGTCGGACACCGGTCAATCAGCCCCAGCATTTT; CDR3aa: CASSRTPVNQPQHF
v_gene: TRBV5-5; d_gene: -; abundance: -; j_gene: TRBJ2-1; CDR3nt: TGTGCCAGCAGCGCCGCACTCGTGACGGGTGAGCAGTTCTTC; CDR3aa: CASSAALVTGEQFF